This T cell receptor (beta chain) was sequenced during a study of cytomegalovirus exposure and HLA in healthy donors. Regarding the study as a whole: When the data were analyzed later, several of the most significant clusters appeared to be linked to common viral pathogens. About 90% or about 30% of the time was how often most TCR beta V segments were productive, according to an earlier analysis.

Regarding this clone: Its specificity is unknown.

PCR employed 60 Vbeta and 13 Jbeta primers. Produced via immunoSEQ multiplex PCR; TCRdb's table is partial and in-frame only. The sample records around 160,000 clones, 80% being singletons. The receptor's source is a young man in good health and CMV-seropositive. The material sequenced was PBMCs.

The CDR3 protein is CASSIGGWTEAFF. The DNA for the CDR3 is TGTGCCAGTAGTATCGGGGGATGGACTGAAGCTTTCTTT. The chain uses TRBV19 and TRBJ1-1; tentatively, D is TRBD1 (5 bases). The CDR3 contains 13 residues. V shed 3 bases and J shed 5 bases, with 10 bases lying between them. Per the germline V gene, CDR1 is LNHDA and CDR2 is SQIVND (reference sequence).